Below, 18 T cell receptor beta chains from the same sample are listed, as sequenced in a study of blood T cells in healthy people across ages (dated by TCRdb to 2014 to 2015). Libraries were built with 5' RACE. The run used an Illumina HiSeq 2500. A second PCR of 7 to 11 cycles was performed with a sample-barcoded 5' primer and a J-beta primer mix. The public reads were quality trimmed at Q25 with fastp and then assembled into clones with MiXCR by TCRdb, keeping productive beta chains. Here each entry gathers all rows of one CDR3 protein and keeps the most common genes and DNA. In all, the sample holds roughly 1.7 million distinct CDR3 sequences, and 30% to 40% of those were seen once. Over 9% of the sample is held by the ten biggest clonotypes. The material sequenced was blood. These receptors all stem from a woman in her 30s in good health.

The rearrangement joins TRBV6-5 to TRBJ2-7; TRBD1 agrees at 9 bases. The CDR3 extends over 14 amino acids. J lost 5 bases, V lost 6 bases, and 8 bases had no gene match. Germline assignment: CDR1 MNHEY and CDR2 SVGAGI. The chain's CDR3 is CASSRGDRDHEQYF. CDR3 DNA: TGTGCCAGCAGCCGAGGGGACAGGGACCACGAGCAGTACTTC.

The V gene is TRBV5-1, the J gene TRBJ2-1; 8 bases match TRBD2. This CDR3 is 16 amino acids long. The germline V gene encodes CDR1 SGHRS and CDR2 YFSETQ. V was clipped by 7 bases and J by 0 bases; unmatched bases: 9. CDR3 bases: TGCGCCAGCTACCCGTTAACTAGCGGCTCCTACAATGAGCAGTTCTTC. Encoded protein: CASYPLTSGSYNEQFF.

This clonotype was seen ten or more times. The chain is built from TRBV28 and TRBJ2-4; D is ambiguous. Trimming left V 4 bases short and J 5 bases short, with 9 bases between. The CDR3 spans 13 residues. CDR1 is MDHEN and CDR2 is SYDVKM in the germline V gene. The DNA for the CDR3 is TGTGCCAGCAGTTACGGACCGGAAAACATTCAGTACTTC. Translating gives CASSYGPENIQYF.

The chain couples TRBV20-1 to TRBJ2-1; 7 bases fit TRBD1. This CDR3 spans 15 amino acids. The V segment lost 5 bases and the J segment 4 bases; nucleotides outside the gene matches: 11. In germline, CDR1 is DFQATT, CDR2 SNEGSKA (reference sequence). The CDR3 DNA sequence: TGCAGTGCTCCCCCTCGTGACAGGGAGTACAATGAGCAGTTCTTC. This translates into CSAPPRDREYNEQFF.

This clonotype was counted between two and nine times. V is TRBV20-1 and J is TRBJ2-7, with a possible D match to TRBD2 (5 bases). The CDR3 covers 13 residues. The germline gives CDR1 DFQATT, CDR2 SNEGSKA (reference sequence). V was trimmed by 5 bases and J by 0 bases, leaving 11 bases between them. The CDR3 nucleotides are TGCAGTGCTCGGACTGAGAGCTCCTACGAGCAGTACTTC. Its translation is CSARTESSYEQYF.

The chain uses TRBV20-1 and TRBJ1-1; no reliable D call. There are 13 residues in the CDR3. V was shortened by 3 bases and J by 1 base, with 9 bases between the two germline ends. Germline lookup yields CDR1 DFQATT and CDR2 SNEGSKA (reference sequence). The CDR3 coding sequence is TGCAGTGCTAGTCGCTGGAAGAACACTGAAGCTTTCTTT. Translated, it gives CSASRWKNTEAFF.

The CDR3 region is CASSPRMAGVGSEQFF. In DNA form, the CDR3 reads TGTGCCAGCAGCCCGCGCATGGCGGGGGTTGGCAGTGAGCAGTTCTTC. The rearrangement joins TRBV11-1 to TRBJ2-1; TRBD2 matches 7 bases. The CDR3 loop spans 16 amino acids. Trimming cost V 5 bases and J 9 bases; bases outside gene matches: 16. CDR1 and CDR2 from the germline V gene are SGHAT and FQDESV (reference sequence).

The CDR3 protein is CASSPTSGGRTQYF. DNA for the CDR3: TGTGCCAGCAGCCCCACCAGCGGGGGACGGACCCAGTACTTC. The chain couples TRBV13 to TRBJ2-5; the match to TRBD2 covers 8 bases. J gave up 7 bases and V 5 bases, and 9 bases lay outside the gene matches. This CDR3 spans 14 amino acids. Germline V CDR1 and CDR2: PRHDT, FYEKMQ (reference sequence).

The rearrangement uses TRBV12-5 and TRBJ2-1, with 8 positions matching TRBD2. Germline CDR1 is LGHNT and CDR2 is FRNRAP. The CDR3 consists of 15 residues. Germline trimming cut 0 bases from V and 7 bases from J; bases unmatched to any gene: 5. The CDR3, as DNA: TGTGCTAGTGGTTTGGTAGGACTAGCTGAAAATGAGCAGTTCTTC. This sequence encodes CASGLVGLAENEQFF.

This clonotype was counted a single time. The chain couples TRBV12-3 or TRBV12-4 to TRBJ2-7; the match to TRBD2 covers 11 bases. The trim removed 6 bases at V and 1 base at J, leaving 8 bases unmatched. The CDR3 loop spans 16 amino acids. CDR3 sequence (DNA): TGTGCCAGCAGCCCACCCTCTAGCGGGGGGTCCTACGAGCAGTACTTC. As protein: CASSPPSSGGSYEQYF.

J is TRBJ2-3 and V is TRBV20-1; D not resolved. Trimming left V 8 bases short and J 4 bases short, with 16 bases between. CDR3 length equals 13 residues. The germline V gene encodes CDR1 DFQATT and CDR2 SNEGSKA (reference sequence). The CDR3 is CSPFDQRADTQYF. The CDR3 nucleotides read TGCAGTCCCTTTGACCAGCGTGCAGATACGCAGTATTTT.

The J gene is TRBJ2-2, the V gene TRBV3-1; possible D gene TRBD2, 5 bases. The CDR3 totals 12 residues. Germline V gene sequence: CDR1 LGHDT, CDR2 YNNKEL (reference sequence). Trimming cost V 7 bases and J 5 bases, with 8 bases left between them. In DNA, the CDR3 is TGTGCCAGCAAAGAGGGAACCGGGGAGCTGTTTTTT. Its protein is CASKEGTGELFF.

The chain is built from TRBV11-2 and TRBJ2-3; TRBD2 matches at 11 bases. The trim removed 3 bases at V and 7 bases at J, leaving 9 bases unmatched. Per the germline V gene, CDR1 is SGHAT and CDR2 is FQNNGV. The CDR3 runs to 16 residues. The CDR3 nucleotides are TGTGCCAGCAGCTTCGGGCTAGCGGGAGGATGGAATACGCAGTATTTT. Its translation is CASSFGLAGGWNTQYF.

The rearrangement links TRBV21-1 to TRBJ2-7; the D segment call TRBD2 is taken from the table without a DNA check. TRBV21-1 is flagged as a pseudogene. This CDR3 has 15 residues. The CDR3 reads CASSYRLAAPGEQYF. CDR3 in DNA: TGTGCCAGCAGCTACCGACTAGCGGCGCCTGGCGAGCAGTACTTC.

This chain uses TRBV7-8 with TRBJ2-7; D tentatively reads TRBD1 or TRBD2 (5 bases each). The germline gives CDR1 SGHVS, CDR2 FQNEAQ. V lost 3 bases and J lost 4, with 16 bases in between. This CDR3 contains 15 residues. CDR3 loop: CASSLPRDRRYEQYF. The DNA of the CDR3 is TGTGCCAGCAGCTTGCCCAGGGACCGGCGTTACGAGCAGTACTTC.

The CDR3 DNA reads as TGTGCCAGCAGTTACTCGGTGCGGGGAGGCGCAGATACGCAGTATTTT. Its protein is CASSYSVRGGADTQYF. The J gene is TRBJ2-3, the V gene TRBV6-6; D perhaps matches TRBD2 (6 bases). Germline V CDR1 and CDR2: MNHNY, SVGAGI (reference sequence). CDR3 length equals 16 residues. V was pared by 0 bases and J by 4 bases, with 14 bases between.

About this clonotype: At one end the junction does not follow the germline gene, possibly because of a read error. The chain uses TRBV20-1 and TRBJ2-2; D possibly matches TRBD1 or TRBD2 (5 bases each). The CDR3 consists of 14 residues. The germline gives CDR1 DFQATT, CDR2 SNEGSKA (reference sequence). The CDR3 region has the DNA TGCAGTGCCAGAGGGGTCGTGGACACCGGGGAGCTGTTTTTT. This encodes CSARGVVDTGELFF.

The chain is built from TRBV6-4 and TRBJ2-3, with 10 bases matching TRBD2. Trimming took 7 bases from V and 4 from J; bases not matched to a gene: 17. The CDR3 has 18 amino acids. The germline V gene has CDR1 MRHNA and CDR2 SNTAGT. CDR3 sequence: CASNHLPPLAGVADTQYF. As DNA, the CDR3 is TGTGCCAGCAATCATCTCCCCCCCCTAGCGGGAGTTGCAGATACGCAGTATTTT.